These 7 T cell receptor beta chains were all obtained from the same sample, sequenced in a study of monozygotic twins with inflammatory bowel disease. TCRdb reworked the 5' RACE reads into one entry per CDR3 protein, no DNA. This table lists about 160,000 distinct CDR3 sequences. Sequencing was performed on blood. The receptors were sampled from a human donor with ulcerative colitis or Crohn's disease, or a healthy co-twin of an affected twin (not recorded which).

This chain connects TRBV11-2 to TRBJ2-1. The CDR3 sequence is 13 residues long. The germline V gene encodes CDR1 SGHAT and CDR2 FQNNGV. CDR3 region: CASSLELSNEQFF. Looking up the rest from reference TRBV11-2 and TRBJ2-1 gives the full variable domain: EAGVAQSPRYKIIEKRQSVAFWCNPISGHATLYWYQQILGQGPKLLIQFQNNGVVDDSQLPKDRFSAERLKGVDSTLKIQPAKLEDSAVYLCASSLELSNEQFFGPGTRLTVL.

The rearrangement joins TRBV7-3 to TRBJ1-1; TCRdb picks TRBD1, but there is no DNA to check that call. The CDR3 consists of 15 residues. The germline V gene encodes CDR1 SGHTA and CDR2 FQGTGA. The CDR3 loop reads CASSLGRGPGTEAFF.

The rearrangement uses TRBV28 and TRBJ2-7; TCRdb outputs TRBD2, but without DNA this stays unchecked. The CDR3 sequence is 18 residues long. In germline, CDR1 is MDHEN, CDR2 SYDVKM. CDR3 in amino acids: CASSFSLFAQTAPYEQYF.

The chain has TRBV29-1 and TRBJ2-1; TCRdb proposes TRBD2, but this gene call is untestable without DNA. CDR1 SQVTM and CDR2 ANQGSEA come from the germline V gene. This CDR3 has 17 amino acids. The CDR3 region is CSVEHFAVSGVYNEQFF.

The chain is built from TRBV27 and TRBJ2-2. Germline CDR1 MNHEY, CDR2 SMNVEV (reference sequence). CDR3 length equals 13 residues. The CDR3 sequence is CASSGPRTGELFF.

The CDR3 reads CASRGDSPVPYNEQFF. This chain joins TRBV5-1 and TRBJ2-1; TCRdb outputs TRBD2, but without DNA this stays unchecked. Germline values: CDR1 SGHRS, CDR2 YFSETQ. There are 16 residues in the CDR3.

The rearrangement uses TRBV28 and TRBJ2-6; TCRdb's D call of TRBD1 is untestable without DNA. The CDR3 extends over 18 amino acids. Looked up from germline, CDR1 is MDHEN and CDR2 is SYDVKM. CDR3 loop: CASSPGTGGLSGANVLTF.